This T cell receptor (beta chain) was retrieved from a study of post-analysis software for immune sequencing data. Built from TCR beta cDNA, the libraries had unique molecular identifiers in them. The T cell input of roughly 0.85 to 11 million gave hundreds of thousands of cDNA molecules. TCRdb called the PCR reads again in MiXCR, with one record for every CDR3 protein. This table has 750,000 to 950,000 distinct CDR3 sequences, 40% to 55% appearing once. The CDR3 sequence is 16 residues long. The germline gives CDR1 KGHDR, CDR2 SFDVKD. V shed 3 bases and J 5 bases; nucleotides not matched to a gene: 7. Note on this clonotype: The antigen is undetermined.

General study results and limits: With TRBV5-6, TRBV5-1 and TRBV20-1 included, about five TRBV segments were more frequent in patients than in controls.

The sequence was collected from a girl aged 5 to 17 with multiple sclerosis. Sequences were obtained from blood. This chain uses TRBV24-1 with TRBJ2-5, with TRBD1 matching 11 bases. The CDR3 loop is CATSDPRTGGYETQYF. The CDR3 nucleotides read TGTGCCACCAGTGATCCGAGGACAGGGGGCTATGAGACCCAGTACTTC.